The clone carrying this T cell receptor (beta chain) has only one observation. Sequencing was performed with immunoSEQ multiplex PCR; in TCRdb, only in-frame clones are kept and a portion is missing. The profile shows some 200,000 clones, 80% to 90% of them singletons. These data belong to a study of blood T cell repertoires in COVID-19. In the study overall: COVID-19 samples collected from the United States, Italy and Spain covered acute and convalescent phases. T cells, B-cell-depleted T cells, or PBMCs provided the cDNA or gDNA that served as material.

Germline loops: CDR1 GTSNPN, CDR2 SVGIG (reference sequence). The CDR3 is made up of 15 amino acids. The V segment lost 3 bases and the J segment 5 bases; nucleotides outside the gene matches: 10. The source material was peripheral blood. This rearrangement joins TRBV30 to TRBJ2-4; TRBD1 matches at 7 bases. The origin of this receptor is a man aged 18 to 35 with active or convalescent COVID-19. The CDR3 loop reads CAWSELQGPQNIQYF. In nucleotides, the CDR3 is TGTGCCTGGAGCGAACTACAGGGGCCCCAAAACATTCAGTACTTC.